These 26 T cell receptor beta chains share one sample of origin, sequenced in a study of CD8 T cells in Susac syndrome. A quantity of roughly 0.5 to 1 ug RNA underwent reverse transcription using random hexamers. TCRdb re-derived calls from the immunoSEQ multiplex PCR reads in MiXCR, one entry per CDR3 protein. The sample has 170,000 or so distinct CDR3 sequences; approximately 94% are singletons. Sequencing was done on a sample of CD4+ T cells from PBMCs. The receptors here all came from a human donor with Susac syndrome.

The chain carries TRBV7-9 and TRBJ1-1; 8 bases fit TRBD1. Unmatched junction bases numbered 2, after V lost 4 bases and J lost 4 bases. CDR3 size: 13 residues. Germline-derived CDR1 and CDR2 are SEHNR and FQNEAQ (reference sequence). The CDR3 loop reads CASSSQGATEAFF. CDR3 nucleotides: TGTGCCAGCAGCTCTCAGGGGGCCACTGAAGCTTTCTTT.

The chain has TRBV3-1 and TRBJ2-3; TRBD1 might be the D (6 bases). The V and J ends lost 1 base and 3 bases respectively, with 14 bases between them. The germline gives CDR1 LGHDT, CDR2 YNNKEL (reference sequence). CDR3 size: 16 residues. CDR3 residues: CASSQGVGQGTDTQYF. The CDR3, as DNA: TGTGCCAGCAGCCAAGGTGTGGGGCAGGGGACAGATACGCAGTATTTT.

This clonotype came up once. The chain combines TRBV4-3 with TRBJ2-1; 12 positions agree with TRBD2. CDR1 is LGHNA, CDR2 YSLEER, per germline. The CDR3 contains 18 residues. After removal of 0 bases from V and 6 bases from J, the junction contained 9 bases not matched to a gene. The CDR3: CASSQDLAGGPVTNEQFF. The DNA for the CDR3 is TGCGCCAGCAGCCAAGATCTAGCGGGGGGGCCGGTTACCAATGAGCAGTTCTTC.

The chain has TRBV2 and TRBJ1-5; tentative D call: TRBD1 (5 bases). The CDR3 spans 13 residues. V was cut by 4 bases and J by 5 bases, with 9 bases left in between. Germline lookup yields CDR1 SNHLY and CDR2 FYNNEI. CDR3 in amino acids: CASSGDRDQPQHF. The CDR3 coding sequence is TGTGCCAGCAGTGGCGACAGAGATCAGCCCCAGCATTTT.

This rearrangement joins TRBV6-5 to TRBJ2-7, with D possibly TRBD2 on 7 matching bases. CDR3 length equals 14 residues. CDR1 MNHEY and CDR2 SVGAGI come from the germline V gene. V lost 5 bases and J 5 bases, leaving 16 bases between the germline ends. The CDR3 nucleotides are TGTGCCAGCAGTCTTAGGGGGGGGCTGGACGAGCAGTACTTC. Amino acid sequence: CASSLRGGLDEQYF.

This sequence joins TRBV3-1 and TRBJ2-3, with D possibly TRBD1 on 6 matching bases. This CDR3 is 15 amino acids long. Germline assignment: CDR1 LGHDT and CDR2 YNNKEL (reference sequence). Trimming stripped 6 bases from V and 4 bases from J, with 17 bases between. In DNA, the CDR3 is TGTGCCAGCAGGAACACAGGGACGTTACCAGATACGCAGTATTTT. Translating it yields CASRNTGTLPDTQYF.

This sequence joins TRBV5-1 and TRBJ2-3; D is unclear. Trimming cost V 4 bases and J 0 bases, with 12 bases left between them. Germline V lookup: CDR1 SGHRS, CDR2 YFSETQ. The CDR3 covers 15 residues. The CDR3, as DNA: TGCGCCAGCAGCCCACCCGGCCCTAGCACAGATACGCAGTATTTT. This encodes CASSPPGPSTDTQYF.

V and J are TRBV7-9 and TRBJ2-4, with unresolved D. Germline lookup yields CDR1 SEHNR and CDR2 FQNEAQ (reference sequence). There are 15 residues in the CDR3. The V and J ends lost 0 bases and 0 bases respectively, with 6 bases between them. CDR3 sequence: CASSLAVPAKNIQYF. The CDR3 DNA is TGTGCCAGCAGCTTAGCGGTCCCAGCCAAAAACATTCAGTACTTC.

The chain employs TRBV6-2 or TRBV6-3 and TRBJ2-7; 7 bases map to TRBD1. Germline CDR1 reads MNHEY; CDR2 reads SVGEGT. The CDR3 length is 14 residues. Losses at the gene ends were 6 bases for V and 2 bases for J; bases not matched to a gene: 7. The CDR3 loop is CASRATGLTYEQYF. The CDR3 region has the DNA TGTGCCAGCAGGGCGACAGGGCTGACCTACGAGCAGTACTTC.

The CDR3 here is CASSGDRGPYF. DNA for the CDR3: TGTGCCAGCAGTGGGGACAGGGGACCGTACTTC. The V call is TRBV2, the J call TRBJ2-7; 10 nucleotides align to TRBD1. The CDR3 length is 11 residues. Per the germline V gene, CDR1 is SNHLY and CDR2 is FYNNEI. V dropped 4 bases and J dropped 12; count of bases not matched to a gene: 3.

V is TRBV4-1 and J is TRBJ1-6, with 10 positions matching TRBD1. Per germline, CDR1 MGHRA and CDR2 YSYEKL. V lost 4 bases to trimming and J lost 7 bases; unmatched junction nucleotides: 25. This CDR3 comprises 22 residues. The CDR3 DNA is TGCGCCAGCAGCCGCATTGCTACCCTCGGGACAGGGGTGTTGGTGTCCAATTCACCCCTCCACTTT. It is translated as CASSRIATLGTGVLVSNSPLHF.

V and J are TRBV10-3 and TRBJ2-7; maybe TRBD2 (5 bases). The CDR3 is 13 residues long. Trimming left V 6 bases short and J 1 base short, with 10 bases between. Germline CDR1 and CDR2: ENHRY and SYGVKD. This CDR3 is CAISRGSSYEQYF. The CDR3, as DNA: TGTGCCATCAGCCGGGGATCGTCCTACGAGCAGTACTTC.

This chain connects TRBV20-1 to TRBJ2-5, with TRBD1 matching over 8 bases. In germline, CDR1 is DFQATT, CDR2 SNEGSKA (reference sequence). The CDR3 loop spans 16 amino acids. V lost 0 bases and J lost 4; bases outside the gene matches: 10. In nucleotides, the CDR3 is TGCAGTGCTAGAGATCCATTGGACAGGGACTTAGAGACCCAGTACTTC. Its translation: CSARDPLDRDLETQYF.

V is TRBV5-6 and J is TRBJ2-3; 7 bases agree with TRBD1. In germline, CDR1 is SGHDT, CDR2 YYEEEE. V lost 4 bases to trimming and J lost 3 bases; unmatched junction nucleotides: 8. The CDR3 covers 15 residues. This CDR3 is CASSKGQLGTDTQYF. The CDR3 DNA follows: TGTGCCAGCAGCAAGGGACAGCTAGGTACAGATACGCAGTATTTT.

The chain couples TRBV29-1 to TRBJ2-3; TRBD2 might be the D (7 bases). CDR3 length equals 13 residues. Germline V CDR1 and CDR2: SQVTM, ANQGSEA. V was trimmed by 1 base and J by 6 bases, leaving 11 bases between them. The CDR3 region is CSVEGGGGDTQYF. The CDR3 DNA reads as TGCAGCGTTGAAGGAGGGGGAGGGGATACGCAGTATTTT.

J is TRBJ2-5 and V is TRBV7-9; D may be TRBD1 (6 bases). V lost 5 bases to trimming and J lost 3 bases, with 13 bases between them. Looked up from germline, CDR1 is SEHNR and CDR2 is FQNEAQ (reference sequence). This CDR3 region has 14 residues. CDR3 sequence (DNA): TGTGCCAGCAGCCAATGGGGGCGCGAAGAGACCCAGTACTTC. This encodes CASSQWGREETQYF. Filled out from reference TRBV7-9 and TRBJ2-5, the complete variable domain reads DTGVSQNPRHKITKRGQNVTFRCDPISEHNRLYWYRQTLGQGPEFLTYFQNEAQLEKSRLLSDRFSAERPKGSFSTLEIQRTEQGDSAMYLCASSQWGREETQYFGPGTRLLVL.

This sequence joins TRBV2 and TRBJ2-5, with 8 bases identical to TRBD1. The CDR3 runs 13 residues. Germline trimming cut 3 bases from V and 7 bases from J; bases unmatched to any gene: 4. Germline loops: CDR1 SNHLY, CDR2 FYNNEI. This CDR3 is CASSETGVGTQYF. The DNA of the CDR3 is TGTGCCAGCAGTGAGACAGGGGTGGGGACCCAGTACTTC.

The chain uses TRBV5-6 and TRBJ1-2, with D maybe TRBD1 (5 bases). Looked up from germline, CDR1 is SGHDT and CDR2 is YYEEEE. This CDR3 is 14 amino acids long. Deletions cut 4 bases from V and 1 base from J, with 11 bases between. CDR3 residues: CASSRKTVNYGYTF. In DNA form, the CDR3 reads TGTGCCAGCAGCCGAAAGACAGTTAACTATGGCTACACCTTC.

The J gene is TRBJ2-1, the V gene TRBV7-2; no firm D call. This CDR3 is built from 18 residues. The V gene lost 4 bases and the J gene lost 0 bases, with 19 bases spanning the gap. Per the germline V gene, CDR1 is SGHTA and CDR2 is FQGNSA. DNA of the CDR3: TGTGCCAGCAGCTACGCCATCAGAGCGCCGAGCTCCTACAATGAGCAGTTCTTC. This codes for CASSYAIRAPSSYNEQFF.

A single count supports this clonotype. The V and J genes are TRBV4-1 and TRBJ2-2; D perhaps matches TRBD1 (5 bases). Germline V gene sequence: CDR1 MGHRA, CDR2 YSYEKL. This CDR3 has 15 amino acids. V lost 3 bases and J lost 8, with 16 bases in between. The CDR3 here is CASSHQESRAGELFF. For the CDR3, the DNA is TGCGCCAGCAGCCACCAAGAGTCCAGGGCTGGGGAGCTGTTTTTT.

The CDR3: CASSPSGQGTEAFF. Here the CDR3 DNA reads TGTGCCAGCTCACCCTCGGGACAAGGCACTGAAGCTTTCTTT. The chain recombines TRBV18 with TRBJ1-1; possible D gene TRBD1, 6 bases. The germline V gene encodes CDR1 KGHSH and CDR2 LQKENI. The CDR3 contains 14 residues. Trimming pared 3 bases from V and 4 bases from J, leaving 12 bases between.

This sequence joins TRBV24-1 and TRBJ2-5; TRBD1 matches 12 bases. Germline values: CDR1 KGHDR, CDR2 SFDVKD. V gave up 5 bases and J gave up 4 bases; unmatched junction bases: 7. CDR3 length: 16 amino acids. The CDR3 DNA sequence: TGTGCCACCAGTGCCACTCCGGGACAGGGGGCAGAGACCCAGTACTTC. It codes for CATSATPGQGAETQYF.

This chain's CDR3 is CASSVGILNTEAFF. Here the CDR3 DNA reads TGTGCCAGCAGCGTCGGGATCTTGAACACTGAAGCTTTCTTT. The genes are TRBV5-6 and TRBJ1-1; D not certain. The CDR3 runs to 14 residues. Germline CDR1 reads SGHDT; CDR2 reads YYEEEE. V was shortened by 4 bases and J by 0 bases, with 10 bases between the two germline ends.

The chain carries TRBV6-5 and TRBJ2-1, with D unclear. The ends were cut back, 0 bases at V and 6 bases at J, with 6 bases in the middle. From germline, CDR1 is MNHEY and CDR2 SVGAGI. The CDR3 covers 13 residues. Here the CDR3 DNA reads TGTGCCAGCAGTTACTCCTGGAGCAATGAGCAGTTCTTC. The encoded protein is CASSYSWSNEQFF.

V and J are TRBV2 and TRBJ1-2; D gene uncertain. The germline V gene has CDR1 SNHLY and CDR2 FYNNEI. CDR3 length: 13 amino acids. Trimming stripped 3 bases from V and 7 bases from J, with 12 bases between. The DNA of the CDR3 is TGTGCCAGCAGTGACGATAAGTCGTTTGGCTACACCTTC. Its translation: CASSDDKSFGYTF.

V and J are TRBV30 and TRBJ1-2; no firm D call. Trimming took 8 bases from V and 8 from J, leaving 12 bases between them. From germline, CDR1 is GTSNPN and CDR2 SVGIG (reference sequence). This CDR3 region has 10 residues. CDR3 protein: CASRERGYTF. CDR3 coding DNA: TGTGCCAGTCGAGAGAGGGGCTACACCTTC. Full variable domain (missing parts from reference TRBV30 and TRBJ1-2): SQTIHQWPATLVQPVGSPLSLECTVEGTSNPNLYWYRQAAGRGLQLLFYSVGIGQISSEVPQNLSASRPQDRQFILSSKKLLLSDSGFYLCASRERGYTFGSGTRLTVV.